These 19 T cell receptor beta chains originate from one sample sequenced in a study of CD8 T cells in Susac syndrome. With random hexamers, reverse transcription was performed on about 0.5 to 1 ug of RNA. TCRdb processed the immunoSEQ multiplex PCR reads anew with MiXCR; each CDR3 protein has one entry. The sample yields around 190,000 distinct CDR3 sequences, roughly 96% seen once. The sample was CD4+ T cells from PBMCs. The receptors were gathered from a human donor in good health.

This rearrangement joins TRBV7-9 to TRBJ2-1, with 7 bases that match TRBD1. J gave up 12 bases and V 4 bases, and 6 bases lay outside the gene matches. There are 12 residues in the CDR3. Looked up from germline, CDR1 is SEHNR and CDR2 is FQNEAQ (reference sequence). This chain's CDR3 is CASSYRTGLQFF. The CDR3 DNA reads as TGTGCCAGCAGCTACCGGACAGGTCTGCAGTTCTTC. Full variable domain (remainder filled in from reference TRBV7-9 and TRBJ2-1): DTGVSQNPRHKITKRGQNVTFRCDPISEHNRLYWYRQTLGQGPEFLTYFQNEAQLEKSRLLSDRFSAERPKGSFSTLEIQRTEQGDSAMYLCASSYRTGLQFFGPGTRLTVL.

The gene calls are TRBV25-1 and TRBJ2-5; D call uncertain. V lost 2 bases, J lost 0 bases, and 10 bases lay in between. The CDR3 totals 15 residues. Looked up from germline, CDR1 is MGHDK and CDR2 is SYGVNS. The DNA for the CDR3 is TGTGCCAGCAGTGAAGGGTTAGGGTACCAAGAGACCCAGTACTTC. It yields the protein CASSEGLGYQETQYF. The variable domain in full, with the rest retrieved from reference TRBV25-1 and TRBJ2-5, is EADIYQTPRYLVIGTGKKITLECSQTMGHDKMYWYQQDPGMELHLIHYSYGVNSTEKGDLSSESTVSRIRTEHFPLTLESARPSHTSQYLCASSEGLGYQETQYFGPGTRLLVL.

The rearrangement links TRBV3-1 to TRBJ1-6; 7 bases line up with TRBD1. Losses at the gene ends were 6 bases for V and 8 bases for J; bases not matched to a gene: 10. Germline V CDR1 and CDR2: LGHDT, YNNKEL (reference sequence). The CDR3 covers 15 residues. The CDR3 nucleotides are TGTGCCAGCAGTCCCCGGGGCCAGGGGGATTCACCCCTCCACTTT. It yields the protein CASSPRGQGDSPLHF. Based on the CDR3 plus reference TRBV3-1 and TRBJ1-6, the full variable domain is DTAVSQTPKYLVTQMGNDKSIKCEQNLGHDTMYWYKQDSKKFLKIMFSYNNKELIINETVPNRFSPKSPDKAHLNLHINSLELGDSAVYFCASSPRGQGDSPLHFGNGTRLTVT.

This chain uses TRBV19 with TRBJ1-1, with TRBD1 as a possible D gene (5 bases). This CDR3 is 13 amino acids long. Germline V gene sequence: CDR1 LNHDA, CDR2 SQIVND (reference sequence). The germline V and J ends were trimmed by 4 bases and 5 bases, with 11 bases remaining between them. The CDR3 region has the DNA TGTGCCAGTAGTACCAGGGTTGAGACTGAAGCTTTCTTT. Amino acid sequence: CASSTRVETEAFF. Full variable domain (missing parts from reference TRBV19 and TRBJ1-1): DGGITQSPKYLFRKEGQNVTLSCEQNLNHDAMYWYRQDPGQGLRLIYYSQIVNDFQKGDIAEGYSVSREKKESFPLTVTSAQKNPTAFYLCASSTRVETEAFFGQGTRLTVV.

The V and J genes are TRBV25-1 and TRBJ1-4; possibly TRBD1 for D (5 bases). Trimming took 5 bases from V and 6 from J, leaving 16 bases between them. CDR1 and CDR2 (germline): MGHDK, SYGVNS. CDR3 length equals 15 residues. CDR3 DNA sequence: TGTGCCAGCAGTCTTCCGGGACGAGGCGATGAAAAACTGTTTTTT. Protein: CASSLPGRGDEKLFF. Using reference TRBV25-1 and TRBJ1-4 for the parts outside the CDR3, the full variable domain is EADIYQTPRYLVIGTGKKITLECSQTMGHDKMYWYQQDPGMELHLIHYSYGVNSTEKGDLSSESTVSRIRTEHFPLTLESARPSHTSQYLCASSLPGRGDEKLFFGSGTQLSVL.

This rearrangement joins TRBV3-1 to TRBJ1-2; 9 bases are shared with TRBD1. Germline V lookup: CDR1 LGHDT, CDR2 YNNKEL (reference sequence). J lost 7 bases, V lost 6 bases, and 15 bases had no gene match. The CDR3 spans 16 residues. The CDR3 loop reads CASSQNLGTGGGGYTF. In nucleotides, the CDR3 is TGTGCCAGCAGTCAGAATCTCGGTACAGGGGGCGGTGGCTACACCTTC.

The chain has TRBV7-2 and TRBJ1-2; D is undetermined. Germline V gene sequence: CDR1 SGHTA, CDR2 FQGNSA. There are 16 residues in the CDR3. The germline V and J ends were trimmed by 1 base and 4 bases, with 16 bases remaining between them. In DNA, the CDR3 is TGTGCCAGCAGCTTAGGTGTTGCGGGGAACCCCTATGGCTACACCTTC. This gives the protein CASSLGVAGNPYGYTF.

The chain has TRBV24-1 and TRBJ1-5; TRBD1 agrees at 9 bases. After removal of 5 bases from V and 10 bases from J, the junction contained 8 bases not matched to a gene. This CDR3 is built from 14 residues. CDR1 is KGHDR, CDR2 SFDVKD, per germline. Here the CDR3 reads CATSGGTGKDPQHF. In DNA form, the CDR3 reads TGTGCCACCAGTGGGGGGACAGGGAAGGACCCCCAGCATTTT.

The gene calls are TRBV12-3 or TRBV12-4 and TRBJ1-5; D gene ambiguous. The CDR3 is 14 amino acids. Between the trimmed V and J ends, which lost 3 bases and 1 base, there was a span of 7 bases. The CDR3 here is CASSLRQSNQPQHF. The CDR3 bases are TGTGCCAGCAGTTTGAGGCAGAGCAATCAGCCCCAGCATTTT.

The chain has TRBV20-1 and TRBJ2-7; possibly TRBD1 for D (6 bases). CDR1 and CDR2 from the germline V gene are DFQATT and SNEGSKA (reference sequence). The CDR3 length is 14 residues. Trimming stripped 3 bases from V and 6 bases from J, with 18 bases between. CDR3 coding DNA: TGCAGTGCTAGGGGACACCCCCACGCGCCCGAGCAGTACTTC. Translation gives CSARGHPHAPEQYF.

The rearrangement links TRBV29-1 to TRBJ2-5; D may be TRBD2 (6 bases). V lost 1 base and J lost 7, with 16 bases in between. Germline CDR1 is SQVTM and CDR2 is ANQGSEA. There are 14 residues in the CDR3. CDR3 coding DNA: TGCAGCGTTGAAGTATCCGGCGGGGTAGGGACCCAGTACTTC. Translation gives CSVEVSGGVGTQYF.

The rearrangement uses TRBV9 and TRBJ2-3; TRBD1 or TRBD2 may be the D gene (5 bases each). CDR1 and CDR2 (germline): SGDLS, YYNGEE. The CDR3 consists of 15 residues. V dropped 2 bases and J dropped 4 bases, with 14 bases sitting between them. The CDR3 sequence: CASSVREGAADTQYF. In DNA, the CDR3 is TGTGCCAGCAGCGTGAGGGAAGGGGCCGCAGATACGCAGTATTTT.

This chain links TRBV6-5 with TRBJ1-1; D may be TRBD1 (5 bases). Germline CDR1 MNHEY, CDR2 SVGAGI. The CDR3 covers 14 residues. V lost 6 bases and J 1 base, leaving 12 bases between the germline ends. The CDR3 loop reads CASRLPTGNTEAFF. CDR3 bases: TGTGCCAGCAGATTACCTACAGGGAACACTGAAGCTTTCTTT.

V gene TRBV5-1 combines with J gene TRBJ2-2; D is unresolved. Germline lookup yields CDR1 SGHRS and CDR2 YFSETQ. V gave up 1 base and J gave up 1 base, with 5 bases separating them. This CDR3 contains 14 residues. The CDR3 loop reads CASSLLQNTGELFF. Here the CDR3 DNA reads TGCGCCAGCAGCTTGTTACAGAACACCGGGGAGCTGTTTTTT.

The CDR3 sequence is CSARGTDRFLSSPLHF. Written as DNA, the CDR3 is TGCAGTGCTAGAGGTACCGACAGGTTCTTGAGTTCACCCCTCCACTTT. The genes are TRBV20-1 and TRBJ1-6; possibly TRBD1 for D (6 bases). The CDR3 contains 16 residues. V lost 1 base to trimming and J lost 9 bases, with 19 bases between them. Germline-derived CDR1 and CDR2 are DFQATT and SNEGSKA (reference sequence).

This sequence joins TRBV15 and TRBJ2-3; TRBD2 matches at 8 bases. The CDR3 loop spans 14 amino acids. CDR1 and CDR2 from the germline V gene are LNHNV and YYDKDF (reference sequence). V gave up 3 bases and J gave up 4 bases; unmatched junction bases: 3. The CDR3, as DNA: TGTGCCACCAGCAGGCGGGAGGAGGCAGATACGCAGTATTTT. Translation: CATSRREEADTQYF.

The chain recombines TRBV3-1 with TRBJ2-1; D ambiguous. Germline CDR1 and CDR2: LGHDT and YNNKEL (reference sequence). This CDR3 is built from 12 residues. V was pared by 3 bases and J by 9 bases, with 9 bases between. CDR3 in amino acids: CASSHMGSEQFF. The DNA of the CDR3 is TGTGCCAGCAGCCATATGGGTAGTGAGCAGTTCTTC.

Only one count was recorded for this clonotype. CDR3 DNA sequence: TGCAGCGTCGCGAGACAGAATGAAGCTTTCTTT. It is translated as CSVARQNEAFF. This rearrangement joins TRBV29-1 to TRBJ1-1; D is perhaps TRBD1 (5 bases). The ends were cut back, 6 bases at V and 7 bases at J, with 12 bases in the middle. This CDR3 comprises 11 residues. Germline V lookup: CDR1 SQVTM, CDR2 ANQGSEA. The full variable domain, rest sourced from reference TRBV29-1 and TRBJ1-1, is SAVISQKPSRDICQRGTSLTIQCQVDSQVTMMFWYRQQPGQSLTLIATANQGSEATYESGFVIDKFPISRPNLTFSTLTVSNMSPEDSSIYLCSVARQNEAFFGQGTRLTVV.

This clonotype was seen only once. The genes are TRBV7-2 and TRBJ2-7; 8 bases line up with TRBD1. The CDR3 extends over 14 amino acids. V shed 5 bases, J shed 7 bases, and the junction held 10 bases outside the gene matches. From germline, CDR1 is SGHTA and CDR2 FQGNSA. The CDR3 region is CASSASQGAREQYV. The CDR3 bases are TGTGCCAGCAGCGCGAGCCAGGGGGCCCGGGAGCAGTACGTC.